The rows below give T cell receptor beta chains drawn from one sample of a study of blood T cell repertoires in COVID-19. The assay was immunoSEQ multiplex PCR, and TCRdb's table has in-frame clones only and misses some. The profile covers tens of thousands of clones, with roughly nine tenths appearing a single time and approximately 6.2% taken by the ten largest. Source material: peripheral blood. The receptors stem from a man aged 35 to 55 with acute or convalescent COVID-19. CDR3s include the opening cysteine and the closing phenylalanine or tryptophan. D genes are given only for firm matches. The size of a clone is reported for some rows only, either as once, few or many, or as a class for expanded clones.

CDR3 protein	CDR3 DNA	CDR3 length	V gene	D gene	J gene	clone size
CSVQTSREKLFF	TGCAGCGTACAGACCTCACGGGAAAAACTGTTTTTT	12	TRBV29-1	-	TRBJ1-4	-
CASSVGVGTGIYEQYF	TGTGCCAGCAGCGTAGGTGTCGGGACAGGGATTTACGAGCAGTACTTC	16	TRBV9	TRBD1	TRBJ2-7	-
CASSSRRGLLSYEQYF	TGTGCCAGCAGTTCGAGGAGGGGGCTTCTCTCCTACGAGCAGTACTTC	16	TRBV6-5	-	TRBJ2-7	-
CASEAGGKQETQYF	TGTGCCAGCGAGGCGGGAGGGAAACAAGAGACCCAGTACTTC	14	TRBV28	TRBD2	TRBJ2-5	-
CASSLGQGNTEAFF	TGTGCCAGCAGCTTAGGGCAGGGGAACACTGAAGCTTTCTTT	14	TRBV7-3	-	TRBJ1-1	-
CASSSRFTSGRDEQFF	TGTGCCAGCAGCTCTCGTTTCACTAGCGGGAGGGATGAGCAGTTCTTC	16	TRBV7-6	TRBD2	TRBJ2-1	-
CASSRDYNSGGETQYF	TGCGCCAGCAGCCGGGACTACAATTCTGGAGGAGAGACCCAGTACTTC	16	TRBV5-1	TRBD2	TRBJ2-5	-
CASSSRSGRSPNEQFF	TGCGCCAGCAGCTCCCGAAGCGGGAGGTCTCCCAATGAGCAGTTCTTC	16	TRBV5-1	TRBD2	TRBJ2-1	-
CASSVGTSGLSGTQYF	TGTGCCAGCAGCGTCGGGACTAGCGGCCTTTCAGGGACCCAGTACTTC	16	TRBV9	TRBD2	TRBJ2-5	-
CATSRGPIRGNTEAFF	TGTGCCACCAGCAGAGGGCCTATCAGGGGGAACACTGAAGCTTTCTTT	16	TRBV15	-	TRBJ1-1	-
CASSLGTSGLKTQYF	TGTGCCAGCAGCTTGGGGACTAGCGGGTTGAAGACCCAGTACTTC	15	TRBV7-3	TRBD2	TRBJ2-5	-
CASSLDSRRVETEAFF	TGTGCCAGCAGCTTAGATTCTAGGAGGGTAGAGACTGAAGCTTTCTTT	16	TRBV7-2	-	TRBJ1-1	-
CASSPGGDSNQPQHF	TGCGCCAGCAGCCCGGGGGGGGATAGCAATCAGCCCCAGCATTTT	15	TRBV5-1	-	TRBJ1-5	-
CASSLPGQGYGYTF	TGTGCCAGCAGCTTACCGGGACAGGGGTATGGCTACACCTTC	14	TRBV7-9	TRBD1	TRBJ1-2	-
CASSVRAGLDEQFF	TGTGCCAGCAGTGTACGGGCAGGGTTGGATGAGCAGTTCTTC	14	TRBV6-4	-	TRBJ2-1	-
CASSMPGENTEAFF	TGTGCCAGTAGTATGCCGGGGGAGAACACTGAAGCTTTCTTT	14	TRBV19	-	TRBJ1-1	-
CASSDILAGVPSYEQYF	TGTGCCAGCAGTGACATTCTAGCGGGGGTTCCTTCCTACGAGCAGTACTTC	17	TRBV6-4	TRBD2	TRBJ2-7	-
CASSLLTFYTDTQYF	TGTGCCAGCAGCTTGTTGACTTTTTACACAGATACGCAGTATTTT	15	TRBV7-9	-	TRBJ2-3	-
CASSSTAYNSPLHF	TGTGCCAGCAGTTCGACAGCGTATAATTCACCCCTCCACTTT	14	TRBV27	-	TRBJ1-6	-
CAWSVLTGGDSPLHF	TGTGCCTGGAGTGTACTCACAGGGGGAGATTCACCCCTCCACTTT	15	TRBV30	TRBD1	TRBJ1-6	-
CASSLETAGGYNEQFF	TGCGCCAGCAGCTTGGAGACAGCGGGAGGGTACAATGAGCAGTTCTTC	16	TRBV5-1	TRBD2	TRBJ2-1	-
CASSGQVSSYNSPLHF	TGTGCCAGCAGTGGACAGGTTTCCTCCTATAATTCACCCCTCCACTTT	16	TRBV2	-	TRBJ1-6	-
CASSLSSANYEQYF	TGTGCCAGCAGCTTATCTAGCGCTAACTACGAGCAGTACTTC	14	TRBV7-9	-	TRBJ2-7	-
CASSPEGGWNQPQHF	TGTGCCAGCAGCCCCGAAGGGGGTTGGAATCAGCCCCAGCATTTT	15	TRBV7-8	-	TRBJ1-5	-
CASSPPEGPLHF	TGTGCCAGCTCACCACCGGAGGGACCCCTCCACTTT	12	TRBV18	-	TRBJ1-6	-
CASSPPLNYGYTF	TGTGCCAGTTCTCCCCCCCTTAACTATGGCTACACCTTC	13	TRBV25-1	-	TRBJ1-2	-
CASSPVGGPSTDTQYF	TGTGCCAGCTCACCAGTGGGAGGGCCAAGCACAGATACGCAGTATTTT	16	TRBV18	TRBD2	TRBJ2-3	-
CASSQQGSTQYF	TGTGCCAGCAGCCAACAGGGGAGTACGCAGTATTTT	12	TRBV14	-	TRBJ2-3	-
CASNQPTSGGDEQFF	TGTGCCAGCAACCAGCCCACTAGCGGTGGAGATGAGCAGTTCTTC	15	TRBV14	TRBD2	TRBJ2-1	once
CASTLGEAGTQYF	TGTGCCAGCACCCTGGGGGAGGCCGGGACCCAGTACTTC	13	TRBV7-2	-	TRBJ2-5	-
CASSPPRGRSTGELFF	TGTGCCAGCTCACCACCCAGGGGGCGCAGCACCGGGGAGCTGTTTTTT	16	TRBV18	TRBD1	TRBJ2-2	once
CAWGRGFGTEAFF	TGTGCCTGGGGTCGAGGGTTCGGCACTGAAGCTTTCTTT	13	TRBV30	-	TRBJ1-1	-
CSVWGLAGLHEQFF	TGCAGCGTCTGGGGACTAGCGGGATTGCATGAGCAGTTCTTC	14	TRBV29-1	TRBD2	TRBJ2-1	-
CASSTVMNTEAFF	TGTGCCAGCAGTACAGTGATGAACACTGAAGCTTTCTTT	13	TRBV6-5	-	TRBJ1-1	-
CASRPAEERTANTEAFF	TGTGCCAGCAGGCCCGCCGAGGAGAGGACAGCGAACACTGAAGCTTTCTTT	17	TRBV7-9	-	TRBJ1-1	-
CASSLQGLSSYNSPLHF	TGTGCCAGCAGTTTACAGGGGCTAAGCTCCTATAATTCACCCCTCCACTTT	17	TRBV27	-	TRBJ1-6	-
CASSLQVWDTGELFF	TGTGCCAGCAGCCTACAGGTCTGGGACACCGGGGAGCTGTTTTTT	15	TRBV6-5	-	TRBJ2-2	-
CASSQTINTEAFF	TGTGCCAGCAGCCAGACAATCAACACTGAAGCTTTCTTT	13	TRBV3-1/TRBV3-2	-	TRBJ1-1	-
CASSFGQGASYTF	TGTGCCAGCAGTTTCGGACAGGGGGCTAGCTACACCTTC	13	TRBV27	TRBD1	TRBJ1-2	few
CASSWGLWRGETQYF	TGTGCCAGCAGCTGGGGGCTTTGGCGTGGAGAGACCCAGTACTTC	15	TRBV7-2	-	TRBJ2-5	once
CASSLDINYGYTF	TGTGCCAGCAGTTTAGACATAAACTATGGCTACACCTTC	13	TRBV12-3/TRBV12-4	-	TRBJ1-2	-
CASSESGRPYEQYF	TGTGCCAGCAGTGAATCAGGCCGCCCCTACGAGCAGTACTTC	14	TRBV11-3	-	TRBJ2-7	-
CASSLARTEPQHF	TGCGCCAGCAGCTTGGCGAGAACGGAGCCCCAGCATTTT	13	TRBV5-1	-	TRBJ1-5	-
CASSPQAGGNTIYF	TGTGCCAGCAGCCCCCAGGCGGGTGGAAACACCATATATTTT	14	TRBV9	-	TRBJ1-3	-
CASRQENYGYTF	TGCGCCAGCAGACAGGAAAACTATGGCTACACCTTC	12	TRBV5-1	-	TRBJ1-2	-
CASGLAPTENTEAFF	TGTGCTAGTGGTTTGGCCCCGACAGAGAACACTGAAGCTTTCTTT	15	TRBV12-5	-	TRBJ1-1	-
CASSLTGSGTEAFF	TGTGCCAGCTCACTGACAGGGAGCGGGACTGAAGCTTTCTTT	14	TRBV18	TRBD1	TRBJ1-1	once
CASRPLKYNRGDGAFF	TGCGCCAGCAGACCACTAAAATACAACAGGGGAGACGGAGCTTTCTTT	16	TRBV5-1	TRBD1	TRBJ1-1	-
CASSLQGPPTNEKLFF	TGTGCCAGCAGCCTACAGGGACCGCCAACTAATGAAAAACTGTTTTTT	16	TRBV3-1/TRBV3-2	-	TRBJ1-4	-
CATSRGTSQETQYF	TGTGCCACCAGCAGAGGAACTAGCCAAGAGACCCAGTACTTC	14	TRBV15	-	TRBJ2-5	-
CASRTYGGVYGYTF	TGTGCCAGTAGAACTTACGGGGGGGTATATGGCTACACCTTC	14	TRBV19	-	TRBJ1-2	-
CASSMKSKVQGQGNEQFF	TGTGCCAGTAGTATGAAGTCGAAAGTACAGGGTCAGGGGAATGAGCAGTTCTTC	18	TRBV19	-	TRBJ2-1	-